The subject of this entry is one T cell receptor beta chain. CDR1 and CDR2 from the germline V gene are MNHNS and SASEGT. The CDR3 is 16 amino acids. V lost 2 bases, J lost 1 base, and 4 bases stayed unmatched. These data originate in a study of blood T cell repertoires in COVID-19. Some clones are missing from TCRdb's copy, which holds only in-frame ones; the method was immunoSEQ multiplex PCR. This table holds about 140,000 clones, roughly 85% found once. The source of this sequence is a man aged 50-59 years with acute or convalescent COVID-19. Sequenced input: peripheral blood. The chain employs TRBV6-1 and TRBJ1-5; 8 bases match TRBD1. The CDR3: CASSEITGGSNQPQHF. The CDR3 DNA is TGTGCCAGCAGTGAAATCACAGGGGGGAGCAATCAGCCCCAGCATTTT.